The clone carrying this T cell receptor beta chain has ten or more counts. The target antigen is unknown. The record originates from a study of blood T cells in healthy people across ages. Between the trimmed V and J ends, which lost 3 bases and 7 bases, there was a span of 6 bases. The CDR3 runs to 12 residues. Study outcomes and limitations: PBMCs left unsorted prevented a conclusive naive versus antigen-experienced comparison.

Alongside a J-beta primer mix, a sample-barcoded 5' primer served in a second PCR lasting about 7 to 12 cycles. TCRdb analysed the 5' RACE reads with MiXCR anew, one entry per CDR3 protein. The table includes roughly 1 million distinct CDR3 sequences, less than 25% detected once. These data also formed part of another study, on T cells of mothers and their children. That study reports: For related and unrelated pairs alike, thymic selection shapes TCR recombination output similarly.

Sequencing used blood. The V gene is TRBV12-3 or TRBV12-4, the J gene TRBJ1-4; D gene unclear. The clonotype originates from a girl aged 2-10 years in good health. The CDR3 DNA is TGTGCCAGCAGTTTCGGAGGTGAAAAACTGTTTTTT. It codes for CASSFGGEKLFF.